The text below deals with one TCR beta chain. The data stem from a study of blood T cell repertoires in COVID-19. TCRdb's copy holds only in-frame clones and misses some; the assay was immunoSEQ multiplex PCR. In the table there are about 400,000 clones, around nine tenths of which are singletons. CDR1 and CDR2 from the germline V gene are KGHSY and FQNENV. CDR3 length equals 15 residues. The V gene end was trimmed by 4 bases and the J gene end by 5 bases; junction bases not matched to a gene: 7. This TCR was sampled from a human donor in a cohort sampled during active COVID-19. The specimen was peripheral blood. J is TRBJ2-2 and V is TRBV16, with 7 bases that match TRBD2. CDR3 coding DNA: TGTGCCAGCAGCCTTGGCGGGGGAAAGACCGGGGAGCTGTTTTTT. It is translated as CASSLGGGKTGELFF.